The 16 T cell receptor beta chains listed next were all sequenced from one sample in a study of cytomegalovirus exposure and HLA in healthy donors. The primer mix had 60 Vbeta and 13 Jbeta primers. TCRdb's copy holds only in-frame clones and misses some; the assay was immunoSEQ multiplex PCR. The table lists 300,000 or so clones, around four fifths of them singletons. Sequenced material: PBMCs. Receptor source: a woman aged 40-49 years in good health and CMV-seropositive.

With respect to this clone: The junction departs from the called germline gene at one end, perhaps through a read error. This sequence joins TRBV2 and TRBJ2-5; D is perhaps TRBD2 (5 bases). The germline V gene has CDR1 SNHLY and CDR2 FYNNEI. The CDR3 has 15 amino acids. CDR3 in DNA: TGTGCCAGCAGTGTTGAGGGTCCTTTCCAAGGGACCCAGTACTTC. Amino acids: CASSVEGPFQGTQYF.

The CDR3 spells CASSSLGIDTQYF. The CDR3 coding sequence is TGTGCCAGCAGTTCCCTAGGAATAGATACGCAGTATTTT. This rearrangement joins TRBV6-6 to TRBJ2-3, with D unclear. The CDR3 contains 13 residues. Germline-derived CDR1 and CDR2 are MNHNY and SVGAGI (reference sequence). The V end lost 4 bases, the J end lost 5 bases, and 10 bases lay between the germline ends.

The chain employs TRBV4-2 and TRBJ1-3, with D hard to call. Germline-derived CDR1 and CDR2 are LGHNA and YNFKEQ. V was cut by 1 base and J by 7 bases, with 5 bases left in between. The length of the CDR3 is 12 residues. The CDR3 here is CASSQGGNTIYF. The CDR3 DNA sequence: TGTGCCAGCAGCCAAGGAGGGAACACCATATATTTT.

The genes are TRBV27 and TRBJ2-1; no firm D call. Germline-derived CDR1 and CDR2 are MNHEY and SMNVEV (reference sequence). This CDR3 spans 11 amino acids. Trimming left V 6 bases short and J 7 bases short, with 7 bases between. The CDR3 region is CASRQLNEQFF. The CDR3 nucleotides are TGTGCCAGCAGACAACTAAATGAGCAGTTCTTC.

The chain uses TRBV7-9 and TRBJ1-4, with TRBD1 as a possible D gene (5 bases). Germline V CDR1 and CDR2: SEHNR, FQNEAQ (reference sequence). V was cut by 1 base and J by 4 bases, with 7 bases left in between. This CDR3 contains 14 residues. The CDR3 DNA follows: TGTGCCAGCAGCTTAGGAGACAGTAATGAAAAACTGTTTTTT. Translating gives CASSLGDSNEKLFF.

This rearrangement joins TRBV4-3 to TRBJ1-6, with 11 bases aligning to TRBD1. The V segment lost 1 base and the J segment 9 bases; nucleotides outside the gene matches: 5. The germline V gene has CDR1 LGHNA and CDR2 YSLEER. The CDR3 has 16 amino acids. The CDR3 region has the DNA TGCGCCAGCAGCCAAGGGCGGGGGACAGGGGGTTCACCCCTCCACTTT. Translated, it gives CASSQGRGTGGSPLHF.

J is TRBJ2-7 and V is TRBV19, with D tentatively TRBD2 (5 bases). The germline CDR1 and CDR2 sequences are LNHDA and SQIVND (reference sequence). CDR3 size: 14 residues. V dropped 4 bases and J dropped 0 bases, with 10 bases sitting between them. The CDR3 sequence is CASSRAGFSYEQYF. The CDR3 DNA follows: TGTGCCAGTAGTAGGGCGGGTTTCTCCTACGAGCAGTACTTC.

V usage is TRBV2 and J usage is TRBJ1-3; D might be TRBD1 (6 bases). Germline-derived CDR1 and CDR2 are SNHLY and FYNNEI. V was trimmed by 7 bases and J by 0 bases, leaving 19 bases between them. This CDR3 is built from 17 residues. The CDR3 here is CASIPSPDRFSGNTIYF. The DNA for the CDR3 is TGTGCCAGCATCCCCTCCCCCGACAGGTTCTCTGGAAACACCATATATTTT.

This clone was recorded once. The chain has TRBV5-6 and TRBJ2-3; D is perhaps TRBD2 (5 bases). Germline loops: CDR1 SGHDT, CDR2 YYEEEE. The CDR3 runs to 15 residues. Trimming cost V 5 bases and J 0 bases, with 13 bases left between them. In DNA, the CDR3 is TGTGCCAGCAGTTCAACCGGGATTAGCACAGATACGCAGTATTTT. The encoded protein is CASSSTGISTDTQYF.

V and J are TRBV28 and TRBJ2-7; the match to TRBD2 covers 9 bases. After removal of 7 bases from V and 6 bases from J, the junction contained 10 bases not matched to a gene. The germline gives CDR1 MDHEN, CDR2 SYDVKM. The CDR3 totals 14 residues. CDR3 loop: CASMASGIVGEQYF. The DNA for the CDR3 is TGTGCCAGCATGGCTAGCGGGATTGTTGGCGAGCAGTACTTC.

The V gene is TRBV4-3, the J gene TRBJ1-1; the D is unclear. The CDR3 contains 15 residues. Looked up from germline, CDR1 is LGHNA and CDR2 is YSLEER. Trimming pared 1 base from V and 4 bases from J, leaving 13 bases between. Here the CDR3 DNA reads TGCGCCAGCAGCCAAGGGGCCGGCGGGAGCACTGAAGCTTTCTTT. Protein: CASSQGAGGSTEAFF.

The chain has TRBV4-2 and TRBJ2-5; TRBD2 aligns across 12 bases. The CDR3 length is 17 residues. CDR1 is LGHNA and CDR2 is YNFKEQ in the germline V gene. J gave up 1 base and V 4 bases, and 7 bases lay outside the gene matches. CDR3 DNA sequence: TGTGCCAGCAGCCCGGGAGCTAGCGGGAGGGCCCAAGAGACCCAGTACTTC. Translation: CASSPGASGRAQETQYF.

CDR3 bases: TGTGCCTGGAGTTCTCCCTTTTTCGCTAGCGGGAGTTACTACGAGCAGTACTTC. It translates to CAWSSPFFASGSYYEQYF. This chain uses TRBV30 with TRBJ2-7, with 10 bases lining up with TRBD2. The CDR3 contains 18 residues. V gave up 2 bases and J gave up 3 bases; unmatched junction bases: 16. Germline V gene lookup returns CDR1 GTSNPN and CDR2 SVGIG (reference sequence).

The chain links TRBV10-3 to TRBJ1-1, with 7 bases lining up with TRBD1. The junction had 8 bases not matched to a gene; V was cut back by 10 bases and J by 3 bases. This CDR3 is 13 amino acids long. Looked up from germline, CDR1 is ENHRY and CDR2 is SYGVKD. Here the CDR3 reads CATGGGWDTEAFF. The CDR3 region has the DNA TGTGCCACCGGAGGGGGCTGGGACACTGAAGCTTTCTTT.

The rearrangement links TRBV19 to TRBJ2-3; D may be TRBD1 (8 bases). The CDR3 has 12 residues. V gave up 11 bases and J gave up 3 bases, with 12 bases separating them. Germline V gene sequence: CDR1 LNHDA, CDR2 SQIVND (reference sequence). CDR3 coding DNA: TGTGCCTCACAGGGGGGGACAGATACGCAGTATTTT. This translates into CASQGGTDTQYF.

The chain recombines TRBV6-1 with TRBJ1-1, with TRBD1 identical over 7 bases. Trimming took 4 bases from V and 4 from J; bases not matched to a gene: 9. Germline lookup yields CDR1 MNHNS and CDR2 SASEGT. This CDR3 contains 15 residues. The CDR3 region is CASSAQRQGPTEAFF. CDR3 nucleotides: TGTGCCAGCAGTGCCCAACGACAGGGCCCCACTGAAGCTTTCTTT.